This T cell receptor (beta chain) was recorded in a study of cytomegalovirus exposure and HLA in healthy donors. Some clones are missing from TCRdb's copy, which holds only in-frame ones; the method was immunoSEQ multiplex PCR. In the table there are more than 120,000 clones, 87% of which are singletons. Regarding this clone: Its antigen is currently unknown.

Study conclusions and caveats: A later analysis found first-cohort TCR clusters tended to co-occur in the 95 to 150 validation repertoires. Altogether, 150 to 200 TCR beta chains were recorded as cytomegalovirus-associated. The authors confirmed in vitro that a few CMV-associated chains were specific for CMV antigens.

Germline V CDR1 and CDR2: SGDLS, YYNGEE. The CDR3 spans 15 residues. Trimming removed 0 bases from V and 4 bases from J; junction bases left unmatched: 3. The validation cohort, a group of under 150 subjects, included the donors and was separate from the approximately 650-subject first cohort. The receptor's source is a man younger than 35 in good health and CMV-seropositive. The rearrangement joins TRBV9 to TRBJ2-5, with 10 bases lining up with TRBD2. Sequenced sample: PBMCs. DNA of the CDR3: TGTGCCAGCAGCGTAGGTCTAGCGGGGGTAGAGACCCAGTACTTC. Encoded protein: CASSVGLAGVETQYF.